The 20 T cell receptor beta chains below were found in one sample sequenced in a study of T cells in Graves' hyperthyroidism and ophthalmopathy. The CDR3 regions of TCR beta were amplified from RNA transcripts. HTBI primers were used for first-round RT-PCR of the TCR CDR3. TCRdb ran MiXCR on the multiplex PCR reads and lists one entry per CDR3 protein. The sample holds some 500,000 distinct CDR3 sequences; about 15% are singletons and the top ten take 25% to 30%. Source material: blood. The receptors come from a woman younger than 45 with Graves' ophthalmopathy.

There are a few counts of this clonotype. The chain links TRBV2 to TRBJ1-6; 7 bases align to TRBD1. The CDR3 extends over 16 amino acids. Germline V lookup: CDR1 SNHLY, CDR2 FYNNEI. J lost 10 bases, V lost 1 base, and 10 bases had no gene match. DNA for the CDR3: TGTGCCAGCAGTGAAGAGGACAGGAGCATAGGATCACCCCTCCACTTT. This gives the protein CASSEEDRSIGSPLHF.

This clonotype has a handful of counts. The chain joins TRBV28 to TRBJ1-2; no definite D call. The CDR3 loop spans 13 amino acids. The germline CDR1 and CDR2 sequences are MDHEN and SYDVKM. V was trimmed by 6 bases and J by 3 bases, leaving 11 bases between them. CDR3: CASSPLDDYGYTF. The DNA for the CDR3 is TGTGCCAGCAGCCCCCTGGACGACTATGGCTACACCTTC.

The chain employs TRBV28 and TRBJ2-1, with D possibly TRBD2 on 6 matching bases. This CDR3 has 14 residues. The V gene lost 7 bases and the J gene lost 7 bases, with 17 bases spanning the gap. Germline-derived CDR1 and CDR2 are MDHEN and SYDVKM. For the CDR3, the DNA is TGTGCCAGCAACCCCGGGACTGGTAAGAATGAGCAGTTCTTC. Translated, it gives CASNPGTGKNEQFF.

This clonotype appeared many times. V and J are TRBV11-2 and TRBJ2-1, with D perhaps matching TRBD1 (6 bases). This CDR3 has 13 amino acids. Between the trimmed V and J ends, which lost 2 bases and 9 bases, there was a span of 11 bases. The germline gives CDR1 SGHAT, CDR2 FQNNGV. The CDR3 nucleotides are TGTGCCAGCAGCTTACCCACAGGGAGTGAGCAGTTCTTC. Translated, it gives CASSLPTGSEQFF.

This clonotype was seen many times. The V gene is TRBV3-1, the J gene TRBJ2-4, with 7 bases aligning to TRBD1. Germline V gene lookup returns CDR1 LGHDT and CDR2 YNNKEL (reference sequence). Trimming removed 1 base from V and 2 bases from J; junction bases left unmatched: 5. The CDR3 contains 16 residues. As DNA, the CDR3 is TGTGCCAGCAGCCAAGTCCCGACAGGGACCAAAAACATTCAGTACTTC. Protein product: CASSQVPTGTKNIQYF. The whole variable domain, remainder taken from reference TRBV3-1 and TRBJ2-4, is DTAVSQTPKYLVTQMGNDKSIKCEQNLGHDTMYWYKQDSKKFLKIMFSYNNKELIINETVPNRFSPKSPDKAHLNLHINSLELGDSAVYFCASSQVPTGTKNIQYFGAGTRLSVL.

This clonotype appeared many times. This chain uses TRBV6-6 with TRBJ2-7; D gene unclear. Trimming took off 0 bases at V and 0 bases at J, with 6 bases between the two ends. CDR1 MNHNY and CDR2 SVGAGI come from the germline V gene (reference sequence). This CDR3 spans 14 amino acids. For the CDR3, the DNA is TGTGCCAGCAGTTACTCTGTCAGCTCCTACGAGCAGTACTTC. The encoded protein is CASSYSVSSYEQYF.

This sequence joins TRBV2 and TRBJ1-5, with D possibly matching TRBD1 (5 bases). The CDR3 totals 16 residues. Germline lookup yields CDR1 SNHLY and CDR2 FYNNEI. The V end lost 6 bases, the J end lost 6 bases, and 21 bases lay between the germline ends. In DNA form, the CDR3 reads TGTGCCAGCAGCGAGGGAAGGGGATCCCTCAGTCAGCCCCAGCATTTT. Amino acid sequence: CASSEGRGSLSQPQHF.

This clonotype was observed a handful of times. V usage is TRBV27 and J usage is TRBJ2-3; D gene unclear. The CDR3 contains 13 residues. Germline values: CDR1 MNHEY, CDR2 SMNVEV (reference sequence). V shed 8 bases and J shed 1 base, with 10 bases lying between them. CDR3 loop: CASAPVGTDTQYF. CDR3 in DNA: TGTGCCAGCGCCCCCGTGGGCACAGATACGCAGTATTTT.

This clonotype was recorded at least ten times. This chain connects TRBV6-1 to TRBJ2-7; D might be TRBD1 (6 bases). The CDR3 is 12 amino acids. V was shortened by 6 bases and J by 3 bases, with 9 bases between the two germline ends. Germline-derived CDR1 and CDR2 are MNHNS and SASEGT. CDR3 bases: TGTGCCAGCAGAACAGGGCTCTACGAGCAGTACTTC. It translates to CASRTGLYEQYF.

In its sample, this clonotype was seen a few times. A read error may explain this, as a much larger clone is one base away. The CDR3 region is CASSYPIGRGDTEAFF. Here the CDR3 DNA reads TGTGCCAGCAGTTACCCGATCGGCAGGGGGGATACTGAAGCTTTCTTT. The chain has TRBV6-2 or TRBV6-3 and TRBJ1-1, with TRBD1 matching over 7 bases. Germline values: CDR1 MNHEY, CDR2 SVGEGT. This CDR3 region has 16 residues. Trimming at V came to 2 bases and at J to 5 bases, leaving 11 bases not matched to a gene.

This clonotype was counted at least ten times. V is TRBV7-9 and J is TRBJ1-2, with D unresolved. Germline CDR1 SEHNR, CDR2 FQNEAQ (reference sequence). The length of the CDR3 is 15 residues. V lost 2 bases, J lost 7 bases, and 17 bases lay in between. The CDR3 is CASSLKSGGDSGYTF. CDR3 coding DNA: TGTGCCAGCAGCTTAAAGAGTGGTGGGGATTCTGGCTACACCTTC.

This clonotype was picked up many times. This rearrangement joins TRBV5-5 to TRBJ1-4, with D hard to call. V was pared by 2 bases and J by 8 bases, with 10 bases between. The CDR3 sequence is 13 residues long. Germline CDR1 and CDR2: SGHKS and YYEKEE (reference sequence). The CDR3 loop reads CASSFTPGEKLFF. The CDR3 bases are TGTGCCAGCAGCTTTACACCGGGGGAAAAACTGTTTTTT.

This clonotype was observed a few times. The chain carries TRBV7-9 and TRBJ2-1, with D possibly being TRBD1 (6 bases). Germline V lookup: CDR1 SEHNR, CDR2 FQNEAQ (reference sequence). The CDR3 has 15 residues. V was pared by 4 bases and J by 1 base, with 11 bases between. In DNA form, the CDR3 reads TGTGCCAGCAGCTCCAAAGGGGGTTCCTACAATGAGCAGTTCTTC. Translating gives CASSSKGGSYNEQFF.

The chain joins TRBV29-1 to TRBJ2-3, with TRBD2 identical over 7 bases. V shed 4 bases and J 1 base; nucleotides not matched to a gene: 11. This CDR3 has 16 residues. Germline V gives CDR1 SQVTM, CDR2 ANQGSEA. CDR3 residues: CSVALGASGRTDTQYF. The CDR3 nucleotides are TGCAGCGTTGCACTTGGTGCTAGCGGCCGCACAGATACGCAGTATTTT.

This clonotype was counted many times. The gene calls are TRBV18 and TRBJ2-7; either TRBD1 or TRBD2 may fit D (5 bases each). Trimming shortened V by 4 bases and J by 3 bases, and 10 bases separated the two germline ends. The CDR3 length is 13 residues. The germline CDR1 and CDR2 sequences are KGHSH and LQKENI. CDR3 in DNA: TGTGCCAGCTCACTCAGGGAGTTCTACGAGCAGTACTTC. It translates to CASSLREFYEQYF.

V and J are TRBV20-1 and TRBJ2-7; TRBD1 is a possible D gene (6 bases). The J call may be mistaken, given a closer DNA end match to TRBJ2-1. Germline loops: CDR1 DFQATT, CDR2 SNEGSKA (reference sequence). This CDR3 comprises 13 residues. The CDR3 loop reads CSAFRTESYEQFF. Written as DNA, the CDR3 is TGCAGTGCTTTCAGGACAGAGAGCTACGAGCAGTTCTTC.

In this sample, this clonotype turned up many times. This sequence joins TRBV2 and TRBJ1-1, with unresolved D. V gave up 6 bases and J gave up 5 bases, with 7 bases separating them. This CDR3 has 11 amino acids. Germline values: CDR1 SNHLY, CDR2 FYNNEI. The CDR3 DNA reads as TGTGCCAGCAGCCCCGCAACTGAAGCTTTCTTT. This sequence encodes CASSPATEAFF.

At least ten counts were recorded for this clonotype. The rearrangement uses TRBV5-5 and TRBJ2-3, with no clear D. Trimming took 2 bases from V and 2 from J, leaving 6 bases between them. The germline V gene encodes CDR1 SGHKS and CDR2 YYEKEE (reference sequence). This CDR3 comprises 13 residues. The DNA for the CDR3 is TGTGCCAGCAGCTTTCGTAACACAGATACGCAGTATTTT. It encodes CASSFRNTDTQYF.

This clonotype has a handful of counts. The V call is TRBV12-3 or TRBV12-4, the J call TRBJ2-1; 11 bases agree with TRBD2. The CDR3 contains 12 residues. V lost 6 bases and J lost 15; bases outside the gene matches: 7. The CDR3 DNA is TGTGCCAGCAGCATTAGCGGGAGGGCCTCGTTCTTC. Translated: CASSISGRASFF.

Details on this clonotype: Germline is not matched at one junction end, which may reflect a read error. V is TRBV24-1 and J is TRBJ1-2; unclear D gene. This CDR3 is 13 amino acids long. Per germline, CDR1 KGHDR and CDR2 SFDVKD. The CDR3 sequence is CATSREQNYGCTF. The CDR3 DNA follows: TGTGCCACCAGTAGGGAACAGAACTATGGCTGCACCTTC.